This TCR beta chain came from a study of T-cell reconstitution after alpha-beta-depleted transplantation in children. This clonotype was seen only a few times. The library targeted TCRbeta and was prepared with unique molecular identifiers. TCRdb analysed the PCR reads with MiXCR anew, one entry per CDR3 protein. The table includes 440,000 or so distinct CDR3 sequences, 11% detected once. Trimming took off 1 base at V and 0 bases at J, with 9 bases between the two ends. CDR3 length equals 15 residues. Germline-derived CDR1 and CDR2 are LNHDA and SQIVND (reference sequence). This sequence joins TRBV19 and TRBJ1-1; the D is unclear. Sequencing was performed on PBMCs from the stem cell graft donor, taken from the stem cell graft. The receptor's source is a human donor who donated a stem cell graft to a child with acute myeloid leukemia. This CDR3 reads CASSIVGQLNTEAFF. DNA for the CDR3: TGTGCCAGTAGTATAGTCGGCCAGTTGAACACTGAAGCTTTCTTT.